Listed below are T cell receptor beta chains from one sample, sequenced in a study of T cells in Graves' hyperthyroidism and ophthalmopathy. TCRdb re-analysed the multiplex PCR reads in MiXCR, keeping a single row per CDR3 protein. The data contain a few hundred thousand distinct CDR3 sequences, 13% to 15% of them singletons. The sample was blood. These receptors came from a middle-aged woman with Graves' hyperthyroidism. The CDR3 runs from the conserved cysteine through the conserved F or W. The D gene is left open where the match is weak. Clone size is shown for a subset of rows, as once, few, many or a class of expanded clone.

J gene	D gene	clone size	V gene	CDR3 DNA	CDR3 protein
TRBJ2-3	TRBD2	many	TRBV5-1	TGCGCCAGCAGCTTGGCGGCTAGCGGGAGGGCTGAAGATACGCAGTATTTT	CASSLAASGRAEDTQYF
TRBJ2-2	.	.	TRBV2	TGTGCCAGTAATATACCCGCCGAAATTCAAACCGGGGAGCTGTCTTTT	CASNIPAEIQTGELSF
TRBJ1-1	.	.	TRBV6-5	TGTGCCAGCAGTTACTCGAAAGGGGGGTTGGACACTGAAGCTTTCTTT	CASSYSKGGLDTEAFF
TRBJ2-7	.	many	TRBV7-3	TGTGCCAGCAGCTTAAGTCCGACCTACGAGCAGTACTTC	CASSLSPTYEQYF
TRBJ1-5	TRBD1	few	TRBV12-3/TRBV12-4	TGTGCCAGCAGGGGGACAGGGGAACAGCCCCAGCATTTT	CASRGTGEQPQHF
TRBJ1-2	.	few	TRBV30	.	CAWSVAGGSYFTF
TRBJ2-2	.	.	TRBV6-2/TRBV6-3	TGTGCCAGCAGTTCCCCAGGGGCCGGGGAGCTGTTTTTT	CASSSPGAGELFF
TRBJ1-2	.	.	TRBV7-9	TGTGCCAGCCAATCGAATGGCTACACCTTC	CASQSNGYTF
TRBJ2-7	.	many	TRBV6-1	TGTGCCAGCAGTGAAGCGGGATGGTCCTCCTACGAGCAGTACTTC	CASSEAGWSSYEQYF
TRBJ2-1	TRBD2	many	TRBV6-5	TGTGCCAGCAGTTACTCGGGTAGCGGGAGAGGGGTTGGCAATGAGCAGTTCTTC	CASSYSGSGRGVGNEQFF
TRBJ1-2	.	.	TRBV5-8	TGTGCCAGCAGCTTAATGAGGACATCTGGAGGCTACACCTTC	CASSLMRTSGGYTF
TRBJ1-2	TRBD1	.	TRBV10-3	TGTGCCATCAGTGAGTCTGGTGAAGGGGGCAGCGGTGGCTACACCTTC	CAISESGEGGSGGYTF
TRBJ2-1	TRBD2	many	TRBV10-3	TGTGCCATCAGTGAAGGGTCTAGCGGGGCAAACAATGAGCAGTTCTTC	CAISEGSSGANNEQFF
TRBJ2-7	.	few	TRBV11-1	TGTGCCAGCAGCCTGGACGACTTTTTGAGCTCCTACGAGCAGTACTTC	CASSLDDFLSSYEQYF
TRBJ2-2	TRBD2	many	TRBV4-1	TGCGCCAGCAGCACTAGCGGGAGTGCGAACACCGGGGAGCTGTTTTTT	CASSTSGSANTGELFF
TRBJ1-6	TRBD1	many	TRBV7-8	TGTGCCAGCAGCGAGGGGGCGAGGAATTCACCCCTCCACTTT	CASSEGARNSPLHF
TRBJ2-1	TRBD2	many	TRBV7-9	TGTGCCAGCAGCTCCTCGGCTAGCGGGAGCTCCTACAATGAGCAGTTCTTC	CASSSSASGSSYNEQFF
TRBJ2-1	TRBD2	.	TRBV6-2/TRBV6-3	TGTGCCAGCACCCTCGGGAGGGCCTTATACAATGAGCAGTTCTTC	CASTLGRALYNEQFF
TRBJ1-2	.	few	TRBV20-1	TGCAGTGCCGCGGGGAGTAAGGGCTATGGCTACACCTTC	CSAAGSKGYGYTF
TRBJ1-6	.	few	TRBV27	TGTGCCAGCAGTTCAGAACATAATTCACCCCTCCACTTT	CASSSEHNSPLHF
TRBJ2-7	TRBD2	few	TRBV6-2/TRBV6-3	TGTGCCAGCAGTTACCGTGGGACTAGCGGATACTCCTACGAGCAGTACTTC	CASSYRGTSGYSYEQYF
TRBJ2-4	.	.	TRBV27	TGTGCCAGCAGTTCGGTGTCCTCGTGGGCAGGGAAGAAAAACATTCAGTACTTC	CASSSVSSWAGKKNIQYF
TRBJ2-7	TRBD1	.	TRBV4-1	TGCGCCAGCAGCCGTGGGACAGGGGACACCTACGAGCAGTACTTC	CASSRGTGDTYEQYF
TRBJ1-5	TRBD1	.	TRBV15	TGTGCCACCAGCAGATCGATGACAGGGGGGAATCAGCCCCAGCATTTT	CATSRSMTGGNQPQHF
TRBJ2-1	TRBD2	many	TRBV27	TGTGCCAGCAGCCGCCGACCTAGCGGGGGCCAACGCGATGAGCAGTTCTTC	CASSRRPSGGQRDEQFF
TRBJ2-5	TRBD2	.	TRBV5-1	TGCGCCAGCAGCCTTCAACCCGGGACTAGGGAAGAGACCCAGTACTTC	CASSLQPGTREETQYF
TRBJ2-7	TRBD1	many	TRBV27	TGTGCCAGCAGTTTCCCAGGGGGCGAGCAGTACTTC	CASSFPGGEQYF
TRBJ1-2	.	.	TRBV7-9	TGTGCCAGCACCCGCCGCAGGGACGGCTACACCTTC	CASTRRRDGYTF
TRBJ2-3	TRBD2	many	TRBV12-3/TRBV12-4	TGTGCCAGCAGCCCCTTAGCAGGCGGGAGAAGCGCAGATACGCAGTATTTT	CASSPLAGGRSADTQYF
TRBJ2-4	.	many	TRBV28	TGTGCCAGCAGGTCCGGAACTAAAAACATTCAGTACTTC	CASRSGTKNIQYF
TRBJ2-7	TRBD2	few	TRBV9	TGTGCCAGCAGCGAAAGACTAGCGGGAGTGCACGAGCAGTACTTC	CASSERLAGVHEQYF
TRBJ1-2	TRBD1	.	TRBV3-1	TGTGCCAGCAGCCAAGTGCGACAGGGGGCCTATGGCTACACCTTC	CASSQVRQGAYGYTF
TRBJ2-5	.	many	TRBV11-2	TGTGCCAGCAGCTTAGGACCCCCCTATGGGGCGCCCCAAGAGACCCAGTACTTC	CASSLGPPYGAPQETQYF
TRBJ2-3	TRBD2	many	TRBV2	TGTGCCGGCGACGGGGCTAGCGGGACAGATACGCAGTATTTT	CAGDGASGTDTQYF
TRBJ2-2	TRBD1	.	TRBV20-1	TGCAGTGCTAGAGGGGTAGGGGGCATCGGGGAGCTGTTTTTT	CSARGVGGIGELFF
TRBJ2-3	.	many	TRBV12-3/TRBV12-4	TGTGCCAGCAGTTGGAGCCGGGATACGCAGTATTTT	CASSWSRDTQYF
TRBJ1-3	.	.	TRBV15	TGTGCCACCAGCATTGCTCTCTTCTCTGGAAACACCATATATTTT	CATSIALFSGNTIYF
TRBJ2-2	.	many	TRBV10-3	TGTGCCATCAGTGAGTCCCCTATGAGGGTAGCGGAACGAACCACCGGGGAGCTGTTTTTT	CAISESPMRVAERTTGELFF
TRBJ2-3	.	many	TRBV28	TGTGCCAGCAGTTTGTCTGCTGAGGGCGGGGAACGAACAGATACGCAGTATTTT	CASSLSAEGGERTDTQYF
TRBJ1-1	.	many	TRBV18	TGTGCCAGCTCACCAGGCTTGATCCACACTGAAGCTTTCTTT	CASSPGLIHTEAFF
TRBJ2-7	TRBD2	.	TRBV14	TGTGCCAGCAGCCAAGACGCGGGAGTCCGATACGAGCAGTACTTC	CASSQDAGVRYEQYF
TRBJ2-2	.	.	TRBV9	TGTGCCAGCAGTGTAAGAGGTGCGAACACCGGGGAGCTGTTTTTT	CASSVRGANTGELFF
TRBJ2-5	TRBD1	few	TRBV5-1	TGCGCCAGCAGCTTGTTTCCGGGACAGATACAAGAGACCCAGTACTTC	CASSLFPGQIQETQYF
TRBJ2-7	TRBD2	once	TRBV20-1	TGCAGTGCTAGGGGAGGACTAGCGGGGTCCTACGAGCAGTACTTC	CSARGGLAGSYEQYF
TRBJ2-7	.	many	TRBV20-1	TGCAGTGCTAGGGCAGGGCCGTACGAGCAGTACTTC	CSARAGPYEQYF
TRBJ2-2	.	few	TRBV12-5	TGTGCTAGTGATCCCGGCCAGGCAGGGAAATCCGGGGAGCTGTTTTTT	CASDPGQAGKSGELFF
TRBJ2-5	TRBD2	many	TRBV3-1	TGTGCCAGCAGCCAAGGGCTAGCGGGAGAGACCCAGTACTTC	CASSQGLAGETQYF